A single sample is the source of the 5 T cell receptor beta chains below, sequenced in a study of tumor-infiltrating lymphocytes in primary liver carcinoma. The input was around 0.5 ug total RNA; TCR beta cDNA was made from it with a constant-region primer. Slightly modified ARM-PCR, run as three nested multiplex PCR rounds, produced the TCR beta libraries. The first two PCR rounds, around 10 cycles each, used TRBV1-TRBV30 forward primers and a C-beta reverse primer. TCRdb called the multiplex PCR reads again in MiXCR, with one record for every CDR3 protein. The repertoire has 150,000 to 200,000 distinct CDR3 sequences, less than 70% of them found once; the top ten carry around 7.1%. Unsorted whole blood yielded the blood RNA, and germline DNA was also extracted. The sequenced sample was peripheral blood. The source of these receptors is a woman aged 60 to 75 with primary liver carcinoma and hepatitis B virus infection.

This clonotype was detected many times. The chain joins TRBV10-3 to TRBJ1-1; D might be TRBD1 (5 bases). The CDR3 contains 13 residues. V shed 7 bases and J shed 3 bases, with 12 bases lying between them. Germline V gene lookup returns CDR1 ENHRY and CDR2 SYGVKD. CDR3 protein: CAITLDSYTEAFF. CDR3 nucleotides: TGTGCCATCACCCTAGACAGTTACACTGAAGCTTTCTTT.

This clonotype was recorded only once. One end of the junction does not line up with germline, which may come from a read error. The genes are TRBV11-2 and TRBJ1-1; TRBD1 matches at 7 bases. Germline V gene lookup returns CDR1 SGHAT and CDR2 FQNNGV. CDR3 length equals 13 residues. As DNA, the CDR3 is TGTGCCGGCAGCTCGGACAGGTCGACTGAAGCTTTCTTT. Protein product: CAGSSDRSTEAFF.

A single count supports this clonotype. The V and J genes are TRBV11-2 and TRBJ1-5; unclear D gene. Trimming removed 1 base from V and 13 bases from J, with 23 bases in between. Germline CDR1 and CDR2: SGHAT and FQNNGV. CDR3 length: 16 residues. CDR3 residues: CASSLGGAGGRRPQHF. In DNA form, the CDR3 reads TGTGCCAGCAGCTTAGGAGGTGCGGGAGGCCGACGGCCGCAGCATTTT.

As concerns this clonotype: The junction differs from germline at one of its ends, possibly a read error. DNA for the CDR3: TGTGCCAGCAGTACCAGTTTTGACTTCGGGGACTCATACAATGAGCACTTCTTC. Translated: CASSTSFDFGDSYNEHFF. The gene calls are TRBV28 and TRBJ2-1; D may be TRBD2 (6 bases). The CDR3 totals 18 residues. Germline V gene data show CDR1 as MDHEN and CDR2 as SYDVKM.

About this clonotype itself: Its ends do not fully match the called genes, so a read error is possible. This chain joins TRBV11-1 and TRBJ2-2, with 11 bases identical to TRBD1. There are 15 residues in the CDR3. Per the germline V gene, CDR1 is SGHAT and CDR2 is FQDESV (reference sequence). The CDR3, as DNA: TGTACCAGCAGCCCCCAGGACAGGGGGCCTGGGGAGCTGTTTTTT. This sequence encodes CTSSPQDRGPGELFF.